The 5 T cell receptor beta chains given below trace back to one sample, sequenced in a study of shared clonotypes between healthy human individuals (dated by TCRdb to the early 2020s). Libraries were built with the immunoSEQ multiplex PCR assay. Drawn from immuneACCESS, this table holds only the in-frame rearrangements with V and J called that TCRdb kept. Clones are partly lost; checked studies trace under half to an unresolved V gene and leave the rest unexplained. Counted in this sample were around 560,000 clones; 95% of them appeared once. The ten largest clones add up to around 0.11% of the sample. For the CD8 naive samples, CD45RO-negative cells were positively selected for CCR7, yielding a CD45RA+CCR7+ population from which TemRA cells were excluded. Specimen: naive CD8+ T cells sorted from blood. What the cell subset or site label conveys for this sample: CD45RA+CCR7+. The source of these receptors is a woman younger than 45 in good health.

The chain joins TRBV7-9 to TRBJ2-1, with 7 bases matching TRBD2. J was trimmed by 0 bases and V by 2 bases; bases with no gene match: 4. The germline V gene encodes CDR1 SEHNR and CDR2 FQNEAQ (reference sequence). The CDR3 totals 16 residues. The CDR3 here is CASSLMGGSSYNEQFF. The CDR3 DNA follows: TGTGCCAGCAGCTTAATGGGCGGGAGCTCCTACAATGAGCAGTTCTTC.

The chain combines TRBV5-6 with TRBJ2-1; D possibly corresponds to TRBD2 (5 bases). Per the germline V gene, CDR1 is SGHDT and CDR2 is YYEEEE. CDR3 length: 12 residues. Trimming pared 0 bases from V and 8 bases from J, leaving 6 bases between. CDR3 DNA sequence: TGTGCCAGCAGCTTGGCGGAGGATGAGCAGTTCTTC. Its protein is CASSLAEDEQFF.

This clone was seen a single time. The chain uses TRBV14 and TRBJ2-7; no clear D. Trimming pared 0 bases from V and 3 bases from J, leaving 15 bases between. The germline V gene encodes CDR1 SGHDN and CDR2 FVKESK. This CDR3 comprises 16 residues. The CDR3: CASSQELGWTVYEQYF. In DNA, the CDR3 is TGTGCCAGCAGCCAAGAACTCGGCTGGACGGTCTACGAGCAGTACTTC. The full variable domain, rest sourced from reference TRBV14 and TRBJ2-7, is EAGVTQFPSHSVIEKGQTVTLRCDPISGHDNLYWYRRVMGKEIKFLLHFVKESKQDESGMPNNRFLAERTGGTYSTLKVQPAELEDSGVYFCASSQELGWTVYEQYFGPGTRLTVT.

This clone has just one count. The chain employs TRBV27 and TRBJ1-6; the match to TRBD1 covers 7 bases. V was clipped by 2 bases and J by 5 bases; unmatched bases: 9. Germline values: CDR1 MNHEY, CDR2 SMNVEV (reference sequence). There are 17 residues in the CDR3. DNA of the CDR3: TGTGCCAGCAGTTTACTATCGGACAGGACTAATAATTCACCCCTCCACTTT. Translated: CASSLLSDRTNNSPLHF.

This clone is a singleton in its sample. The chain uses TRBV13 and TRBJ2-7; no clear D gene. The V end lost 5 bases, the J end lost 3 bases, and 11 bases lay between the germline ends. The CDR3 contains 13 residues. Germline V gene data show CDR1 as PRHDT and CDR2 as FYEKMQ (reference sequence). The CDR3 DNA sequence: TGTGCCAGCAGCACCTCGGACGGCTACGAGCAGTACTTC. This encodes CASSTSDGYEQYF. The full variable domain, with the rest looked up from reference TRBV13 and TRBJ2-7, is AAGVIQSPRHLIKEKRETATLKCYPIPRHDTVYWYQQGPGQDPQFLISFYEKMQSDKGSIPDRFSAQQFSDYHSELNMSSLELGDSALYFCASSTSDGYEQYFGPGTRLTVT.